This entry lists 13 T cell receptor beta chains sequenced from one sample in a study of CD8+CD57+ T cells in acquired aplastic anemia. Patients picked for sequencing had shown CD8+CD57+ cell expansion detected by flow cytometry. Genomic DNA was employed as the template in profiling TCR beta VDJ and CDR3. MiXCR, run by TCRdb on the reads, gives a single entry per CDR3 protein. The sample has 150,000 to 200,000 distinct CDR3 sequences; approximately 52% are singletons. Sequencing was performed on sorted CD4+, CD8+, or CD8+CD57+ T cells (not recorded which) from PBMCs. Receptors were obtained from a human donor with aplastic anemia.

The sample holds many counts of this clonotype. The rearrangement uses TRBV5-1 and TRBJ1-2; D is ambiguous. The CDR3 has 15 amino acids. Trimming removed 5 bases from V and 2 bases from J, with 16 bases in between. Germline V gene sequence: CDR1 SGHRS, CDR2 YFSETQ. The DNA of the CDR3 is TGCGCCAGCAGTTCGGCTAGAACCGAGAACTATGGCTACACCTTC. Its translation is CASSSARTENYGYTF. The whole variable domain, filled in from reference TRBV5-1 and TRBJ1-2, reads KAGVTQTPRYLIKTRGQQVTLSCSPISGHRSVSWYQQTPGQGLQFLFEYFSETQRNKGNFPGRFSGRQFSNSRSEMNVSTLELGDSALYLCASSSARTENYGYTFGSGTRLTVV.

This chain uses TRBV20-1 with TRBJ2-3, with D possibly being TRBD2 (7 bases). The CDR3 is 16 amino acids. V lost 2 bases to trimming and J lost 1 base, with 16 bases between them. CDR1 DFQATT and CDR2 SNEGSKA come from the germline V gene (reference sequence). This CDR3 reads CSARQLQGLRTDTQYF. Written as DNA, the CDR3 is TGCAGTGCTAGACAACTACAGGGACTACGCACAGATACGCAGTATTTT.

This clonotype was seen repeatedly, ten times or more. The chain has TRBV30 and TRBJ2-5; D gene ambiguous. Germline CDR1 GTSNPN, CDR2 SVGIG (reference sequence). Trimming pared 6 bases from V and 4 bases from J, leaving 9 bases between. This CDR3 comprises 11 residues. CDR3: CACALGETQYF. For the CDR3, the DNA is TGTGCCTGCGCCTTGGGAGAGACCCAGTACTTC.

This clonotype has a count of ten or more. The chain uses TRBV20-1 and TRBJ1-1, with D hard to call. This CDR3 is 11 amino acids long. Trimming pared 3 bases from V and 8 bases from J, leaving 10 bases between. Germline V CDR1 and CDR2: DFQATT, SNEGSKA (reference sequence). For the CDR3, the DNA is TGCAGTGCTAGTTTAGTCAGGGAAGCTTTCTTT. This encodes CSASLVREAFF.

This clonotype was seen at least ten times. This chain joins TRBV9 and TRBJ2-2; D ambiguous. CDR1 SGDLS and CDR2 YYNGEE come from the germline V gene. Deletions cut 5 bases from V and 5 bases from J, with 13 bases between. The CDR3 covers 14 residues. The CDR3 DNA reads as TGTGCCAGCAGTTCGGCAGTTATTACCGGGGAGCTGTTTTTT. As protein: CASSSAVITGELFF.

J is TRBJ2-3 and V is TRBV20-1; 11 bases are shared with TRBD2. After removal of 2 bases from V and 10 bases from J, the junction contained 14 bases not matched to a gene. The CDR3 spans 16 residues. Germline lookup yields CDR1 DFQATT and CDR2 SNEGSKA (reference sequence). The CDR3 DNA follows: TGCAGTGCTAGAAAGGTAGCGGGGGGGCCTGCAGGTGCGCAGTATTTT. Translating gives CSARKVAGGPAGAQYF.

V usage is TRBV15 and J usage is TRBJ1-4; TRBD1 matches 7 bases. The junction had 9 bases not matched to a gene; V was cut back by 0 bases and J by 8 bases. Germline lookup yields CDR1 LNHNV and CDR2 YYDKDF (reference sequence). This CDR3 region has 16 residues. CDR3 protein: CATSRDDRELQEKLFF. Written as DNA, the CDR3 is TGTGCCACCAGCAGAGACGACAGGGAATTACAGGAAAAACTGTTTTTT.

In this sample, this clonotype turned up a few times. The V call is TRBV20-1, the J call TRBJ2-5; TRBD2 aligns across 10 bases. J lost 0 bases, V lost 1 base, and 5 bases had no gene match. The CDR3 loop spans 16 amino acids. CDR1 and CDR2 from the germline V gene are DFQATT and SNEGSKA (reference sequence). DNA for the CDR3: TGCAGTGCTAGAGGGACTAGCGGACGATACCAAGAGACCCAGTACTTC. Translation gives CSARGTSGRYQETQYF.

This clonotype appeared a single time. The chain employs TRBV29-1 and TRBJ2-2; TRBD2 is a possible D gene (5 bases). The CDR3 is 14 residues long. Germline CDR1 and CDR2: SQVTM and ANQGSEA. The germline V and J ends were trimmed by 1 base and 3 bases, with 9 bases remaining between them. This CDR3 reads CSVEGLLDTGELFF. The CDR3 bases are TGCAGCGTTGAAGGACTACTGGACACCGGGGAGCTGTTTTTT.

The V and J genes are TRBV25-1 and TRBJ1-2; D unresolved. Germline CDR1 reads MGHDK; CDR2 reads SYGVNS. The length of the CDR3 is 14 residues. Trimming left V 5 bases short and J 8 bases short, with 18 bases between. In DNA form, the CDR3 reads TGTGCCAGCAGTTTCCGACTTCGACCGGCGGGCTACACCTTC. Translating it yields CASSFRLRPAGYTF.

V usage is TRBV7-9 and J usage is TRBJ1-1; the D is unclear. CDR3 size: 13 residues. CDR1 and CDR2 (germline): SEHNR, FQNEAQ (reference sequence). Trimming left V 5 bases short and J 3 bases short, with 10 bases between. The CDR3 DNA reads TGTGCCAGCAGCACTCTAGGACACACTGAAGCTTTCTTT. It codes for CASSTLGHTEAFF.

This clonotype showed up many times. The gene calls are TRBV5-4 and TRBJ2-7; TRBD1 matches 10 bases. Trimming took 8 bases from V and 3 from J; bases not matched to a gene: 8. Germline CDR1 and CDR2: SGHNT and YYREEE (reference sequence). This CDR3 comprises 14 residues. CDR3 sequence (DNA): TGTGCCAGTGGGGCCGGGACAGGGGACTACGAGCAGTACTTC. Its translation is CASGAGTGDYEQYF.

A few counts support this clonotype. It may be a read error: a sequence one base away is much more abundant. The chain is built from TRBV7-3 and TRBJ2-7; D is tentatively TRBD1 or TRBD2 (5 bases each). V was shortened by 2 bases and J by 9 bases, with 11 bases between the two germline ends. CDR1 and CDR2 (germline): SGHTA, FQGTGA. The CDR3 is 12 amino acids. The CDR3 here is CASSLGDGLQYF. CDR3 nucleotide sequence: TGTGCCAGCAGCTTAGGGGACGGGTTGCAGTACTTC.